This T cell receptor beta chain appears in the sequencing data of a study of shared clonotypes between healthy human individuals. In the study overall: CD4 naive cells filled three plates per donor, CD4 memory three, CD8 naive two and CD8 memory one.

On this clone: The antigen is undetermined.

Study findings and constraints: Estimated clonotype richness was generally higher in naive than memory subsets.

The CDR3 loop spans 17 amino acids. Germline V gene data show CDR1 as SNHLY and CDR2 as FYNNEI. Deletions cut 4 bases from V and 7 bases from J, with 25 bases between. The authors distributed each subset's genomic DNA evenly over several immunoSEQ plates. This table comes from immunoSEQ multiplex PCR, and its TCRdb copy is limited to in-frame clones, with some not included. The table records approximately 2.1 million clones, just over 90% of them present only once. The V and J genes are TRBV2 and TRBJ1-2; D uncertain. The sequence came from a man aged 18 to 29 in good health. Some clones in this sample may be carry-over from other donors' samples. The sequencing input was naive CD4+ T cells from PBMCs. Specified subset: CD45RA+ positively selected. The DNA for the CDR3 is TGTGCCAGCAGTGCTGAAATCCCCACAGCGGGGAGCTCTGGCTACACCTTC. This translates into CASSAEIPTAGSSGYTF.